This TCR beta chain came from a study of Ad26.COV2.S vaccination and SARS-CoV-2 variants. Study background: Dosing was one shot or two shots 56 days apart.

The CDR3 has 17 amino acids. Per germline, CDR1 LGHDT and CDR2 YNNKEL (reference sequence). V was clipped by 4 bases and J by 1 base; unmatched bases: 8. Documented treatment: around 19 received Ad26.COV2.S at low or high dose, single or two shots; 5 received placebo; per-sample allocation not given. Samples came from day 63 after the first vaccine or placebo injection. Only in-frame clones appear in the TCRdb table, and some are missing; sequencing was by immunoSEQ multiplex PCR. This table holds hundreds of thousands of clones, approximately 92% found once. J is TRBJ1-2 and V is TRBV3-1 (or the pseudogene TRBV3-2); 11 bases match TRBD1. This specimen consisted of peripheral blood, obtained in a trial of Ad26.COV2.S vaccine versus placebo. The TCR was taken from a person between 18 and 65 years old who received the Ad26.COV2.S COVID-19 vaccine or a placebo. Written as DNA, the CDR3 is TGTGCCAGCAGCCCTACCGGGACAGGGGGAATTAACTATGGCTACACCTTC. Translation: CASSPTGTGGINYGYTF.